This T cell receptor beta chain was obtained from a study of blood T cell repertoires in COVID-19. The germline V gene encodes CDR1 SGHRS and CDR2 YFSETQ. V was pared by 0 bases and J by 1 base, with 3 bases of the junction left unmatched. There are 16 residues in the CDR3. Measured with immunoSEQ multiplex PCR; TCRdb has only the in-frame clones, and not every one. The sample records around 94,000 clones, roughly 87% being singletons. The receptor's source is a woman in her forties or fifties with COVID-19, enrolled during active disease. This rearrangement joins TRBV5-1 to TRBJ2-5, with 10 bases fitting TRBD2. The sample taken for sequencing was peripheral blood. CDR3 DNA sequence: TGCGCCAGCAGCTTGGTAGCGGGGGGAATCCAAGAGACCCAGTACTTC. The encoded protein is CASSLVAGGIQETQYF.